The 16 T cell receptor beta chains reported below all come from one sample, sequenced in a study of CD8 T cells in ankylosing spondylitis. From the 5' RACE reads, TCRdb called clonotypes with MiXCR, one entry per CDR3 protein. Among more than 100,000 distinct CDR3 sequences, approximately 10% were seen once, and the ten largest hold roughly 4.3%. Sequences were obtained from blood, either unsorted or a sorted T cell fraction (not recorded which). The receptors here all came from a female donor with ankylosing spondylitis or in good health (not recorded which).

This clonotype showed up just a few times. V is TRBV12-3 or TRBV12-4 and J is TRBJ2-3, with TRBD2 identical over 9 bases. CDR3 length: 19 residues. V shed 0 bases, J shed 2 bases, and the junction held 12 bases outside the gene matches. This chain's CDR3 is CASSLALGGGAGSTDTQYF. CDR3 nucleotide sequence: TGTGCCAGCAGTTTAGCGCTCGGCGGGGGGGCCGGGTCCACAGATACGCAGTATTTT.

In this sample, this clonotype turned up many times. This chain joins TRBV2 and TRBJ2-3; no reliable D call. The V gene lost 4 bases and the J gene lost 0 bases, with 5 bases spanning the gap. Germline lookup yields CDR1 SNHLY and CDR2 FYNNEI. CDR3 length: 13 amino acids. The CDR3 spells CASSVTSTDTQYF. The CDR3 DNA is TGTGCCAGCAGTGTGACCAGCACAGATACGCAGTATTTT.

This clonotype was seen at least ten times. This chain links TRBV12-3 or TRBV12-4 with TRBJ2-1; 10 nucleotides line up with TRBD1. The trim removed 6 bases at V and 8 bases at J, leaving 13 bases unmatched. This CDR3 comprises 16 residues. The CDR3 coding sequence is TGTGCCAGCAGCCCCAATGACAGGGGGCTAGGGGATGAGCAGTTCTTC. Its translation: CASSPNDRGLGDEQFF.

In this sample, this clonotype turned up many times. The V gene is TRBV6-6, the J gene TRBJ1-1; no clear D. Trimming left V 6 bases short and J 8 bases short, with 13 bases between. Germline values: CDR1 MNHNY, CDR2 SVGAGI (reference sequence). The CDR3 length is 12 residues. CDR3 bases: TGTGCCAGCAGGAGCCAGCAAACCGAAGCTTTCTTT. Amino acids: CASRSQQTEAFF.

This clonotype was picked up many times. This chain connects TRBV6-1 to TRBJ2-7; D possibly matches TRBD1 or TRBD2 (5 bases each). This CDR3 has 12 residues. Between the trimmed V and J ends, which lost 8 bases and 5 bases, there was a span of 13 bases. Germline CDR1 and CDR2: MNHNS and SASEGT. CDR3 amino acids: CASEEGTDEQYF. The CDR3 region has the DNA TGTGCCAGCGAAGAAGGGACGGACGAGCAGTACTTC.

This clonotype occurred many times. This chain links TRBV5-6 with TRBJ2-7; D call uncertain. CDR1 is SGHDT, CDR2 YYEEEE, per germline. Trimming removed 4 bases at V and 3 bases at J, with 5 bases between. The CDR3 covers 11 residues. DNA for the CDR3: TGTGCCAGCAGCCTCTACTACGAGCAGTACTTC. Encoded protein: CASSLYYEQYF.

This clonotype has only a few counts. The CDR3 coding sequence is TGCAGCGTCCCGACAGCCTATGGCTACACCTTC. It is translated as CSVPTAYGYTF. This chain connects TRBV29-1 to TRBJ1-2; TRBD1 is a possible D gene (5 bases). Trimming left V 6 bases short and J 4 bases short, with 9 bases between. This CDR3 contains 11 residues. Germline CDR1 SQVTM, CDR2 ANQGSEA.

This clonotype was seen at least ten times. The CDR3 nucleotides are TGTGCCAGCTGTAATGAGCAGTTCTTC. This encodes CASCNEQFF. The J gene is TRBJ2-1, the V gene TRBV7-4; D remains unclear. Germline CDR1 SGHVT, CDR2 SQSDAQ. This CDR3 has 9 residues. Trimming took 8 bases from V and 7 from J, leaving 3 bases between them.

J is TRBJ2-1 and V is TRBV20-1, with a weak D call TRBD2 (6 bases). Trimming left V 3 bases short and J 8 bases short, with 14 bases between. The CDR3 extends over 13 amino acids. Germline values: CDR1 DFQATT, CDR2 SNEGSKA (reference sequence). For the CDR3, the DNA is TGCAGTGCTAGCGGGAGAAGGGCATATGAGCAGTTCTTC. Protein sequence: CSASGRRAYEQFF.

This clonotype was seen many times. V is TRBV12-3 or TRBV12-4 and J is TRBJ2-7, with 8 positions matching TRBD1. The CDR3 has 14 residues. V trimming: 5 bases; J trimming: 1 base; junction bases outside the gene matches: 4. CDR3 DNA: TGTGCCAGCAGTCCGCGGGACAGGTCCTACGAGCAGTACTTC. Translated, it gives CASSPRDRSYEQYF.

The rearrangement joins TRBV2 to TRBJ2-3, with D possibly matching TRBD1 (5 bases). Per the germline V gene, CDR1 is SNHLY and CDR2 is FYNNEI. V was trimmed by 1 base and J by 3 bases, leaving 14 bases between them. CDR3 length: 16 residues. The CDR3 coding sequence is TGTGCCAGCAGTGAAGGGGGCCCCCTAATAACAGATACGCAGTATTTT. Amino acid sequence: CASSEGGPLITDTQYF.

A remark on this clonotype: Given a much more abundant clone one base away, this may be a read error. V gene TRBV15 combines with J gene TRBJ2-7, with D uncertain. Germline V gives CDR1 LNHNV, CDR2 YYDKDF (reference sequence). The CDR3 covers 12 residues. With 1 base removed from V and 2 bases from J, the gap between germline ends came to 3 bases. CDR3 region: CATSRVTYEQYF. As DNA, the CDR3 is TGTGCCACCAGCAGAGTCACCTACGAGCAGTACTTC.

At least ten counts were recorded for this clonotype. V and J are TRBV12-3 or TRBV12-4 and TRBJ2-7, with a weak D call TRBD2 (6 bases). Trimming took off 3 bases at V and 0 bases at J, with 12 bases between the two ends. CDR3 length equals 15 residues. CDR3: CASSFRRALSYEQYF. The CDR3 DNA follows: TGTGCCAGCAGTTTTAGGAGGGCACTCTCCTACGAGCAGTACTTC.

The chain recombines TRBV23-1 with TRBJ2-5; D is possibly TRBD1 (6 bases). TRBV23-1 is noted as an ORF with a role that remains uncertain. V lost 3 bases to trimming and J lost 3 bases, with 20 bases between them. CDR3 length: 17 amino acids. CDR3 nucleotides: TGCGCCAGCAGTCACCCCCCTAGACAGGCTCTTAAAGAGACCCAGTACTTC. Translated, it gives CASSHPPRQALKETQYF.

This clonotype was seen at least ten times. CDR3 nucleotide sequence: TGTGCCAGCAGCTTCCCCGGGACAGGGGGTAATGAGCAGTTCTTC. Its translation: CASSFPGTGGNEQFF. This chain connects TRBV7-8 to TRBJ2-1; 11 bases align to TRBD1. J lost 7 bases, V lost 3 bases, and 5 bases had no gene match. The CDR3 runs 15 residues. From germline, CDR1 is SGHVS and CDR2 FQNEAQ.

The V gene is TRBV20-1, the J gene TRBJ2-7; maybe TRBD1 (5 bases). CDR1 DFQATT and CDR2 SNEGSKA come from the germline V gene (reference sequence). CDR3 length: 13 residues. V was cut by 4 bases and J by 6 bases, with 16 bases left in between. The CDR3 here is CSAIPGSPPEQYF. CDR3 nucleotides: TGCAGTGCTATTCCAGGGTCACCTCCCGAGCAGTACTTC.